Included here is one T cell receptor (beta chain) sequence, with context. Its target is not known. The source of the sample is a study of cytomegalovirus exposure and HLA in healthy donors. Study-wide results and limits: Whilst most TCR sequences proved rare, a subset of public TCRs occurred across many donors.

V gave up 0 bases and J gave up 5 bases, with 10 bases separating them. CDR3 size: 15 residues. The germline CDR1 and CDR2 sequences are MGHRA and YSYEKL. Sequenced by immunoSEQ multiplex PCR; TCRdb stores in-frame clones only, minus some. Of about 64,000 clones listed, roughly 94% are singletons. Specimen: PBMCs. The rearrangement links TRBV4-1 to TRBJ1-4; D perhaps matches TRBD1 (6 bases). The sequence was collected from a woman aged 18-30 years in good health and CMV-seropositive. For the CDR3, the DNA is TGCGCCAGCAGCCAAGAAGGGGGAGGGAATGAAAAACTGTTTTTT. Amino acids: CASSQEGGGNEKLFF.